The 23 T cell receptor beta chains below were found in one sample sequenced in a study of shared clonotypes between healthy human individuals. Only in-frame clones appear in the TCRdb table, and some are missing; sequencing was by immunoSEQ multiplex PCR. The repertoire holds more than 400,000 clones, with around 96% as singletons. Material for sequencing was naive CD4+ T cells sorted from blood. Stated subset: CD45RA+ positively selected. The receptors come from a young woman in good health.

V and J are TRBV6-6 and TRBJ1-4, with D hard to call. Germline V gene lookup returns CDR1 MNHNY and CDR2 SVGAGI (reference sequence). V was pared by 7 bases and J by 8 bases, with 14 bases between. This CDR3 is built from 13 residues. The CDR3 sequence is CASNAEGREKLFF. CDR3 coding DNA: TGTGCCAGCAATGCAGAAGGGCGCGAAAAACTGTTTTTT.

The count of this clone is one. The same CDR3 is also encoded by other DNA sequences in this sample. This chain's CDR3 is CASSEDRVQETQYF. The CDR3 nucleotides are TGTGCCAGCAGTGAAGACAGGGTTCAAGAGACCCAGTACTTC. The chain links TRBV6-1 to TRBJ2-5, with D maybe TRBD1 (6 bases). The V gene's germline CDR1 is MNHNS and CDR2 SASEGT. The germline V and J ends were trimmed by 1 base and 2 bases, with 8 bases remaining between them. The CDR3 contains 14 residues.

V usage is TRBV11-1 and J usage is TRBJ2-7, with D maybe TRBD1 (6 bases). Trimming stripped 5 bases from V and 2 bases from J, with 16 bases between. This CDR3 is built from 15 residues. The germline V gene encodes CDR1 SGHAT and CDR2 FQDESV (reference sequence). Here the CDR3 DNA reads TGTGCCAGCAGCGCCGACAGGCGAACCACCTACGAGCAGTACTTC. Protein: CASSADRRTTYEQYF.

Comment on this clone: The same CDR3 can be traced to other DNA sequences in this sample. The V call is TRBV18, the J call TRBJ2-3; D unresolved. Trimming took off 3 bases at V and 0 bases at J, with 7 bases between the two ends. The germline V gene encodes CDR1 KGHSH and CDR2 LQKENI. This CDR3 spans 14 amino acids. CDR3 nucleotides: TGTGCCAGCTCACCCCCGAGGAGCACAGATACGCAGTATTTT. Translated: CASSPPRSTDTQYF.

This clone has only one observation. The chain uses TRBV15 and TRBJ1-5; a possible D gene is TRBD1 (6 bases). This CDR3 has 14 amino acids. Per the germline V gene, CDR1 is LNHNV and CDR2 is YYDKDF (reference sequence). The V gene lost 1 base and the J gene lost 7 bases, with 11 bases spanning the gap. CDR3 in amino acids: CATSRGGGDQPQHF. As DNA, the CDR3 is TGTGCCACCAGCAGAGGGGGGGGCGACCAGCCCCAGCATTTT.

The genes are TRBV5-1 and TRBJ2-1; D uncertain. Germline CDR1 and CDR2: SGHRS and YFSETQ. The CDR3 is 15 amino acids. V lost 4 bases to trimming and J lost 2 bases, with 13 bases between them. The CDR3 region is CASSPPAAAYNEQFF. CDR3 coding DNA: TGCGCCAGCAGCCCCCCGGCGGCCGCCTACAATGAGCAGTTCTTC.

The chain joins TRBV10-3 to TRBJ1-2, with 9 positions matching TRBD1. This CDR3 comprises 15 residues. Trimming took 4 bases from V and 5 from J; bases not matched to a gene: 8. CDR1 is ENHRY and CDR2 is SYGVKD in the germline V gene. The CDR3 sequence is CAISVTAGQGYGYTF. The DNA for the CDR3 is TGTGCCATCAGTGTCACAGCGGGACAGGGTTATGGCTACACCTTC.

The chain joins TRBV9 to TRBJ1-1, with D perhaps TRBD1 (6 bases). The CDR3 covers 14 residues. In germline, CDR1 is SGDLS, CDR2 YYNGEE. Trimming stripped 0 bases from V and 5 bases from J, with 11 bases between. CDR3 bases: TGTGCCAGCAGCGTAGGTGGGGGGCTGACTGAAGCTTTCTTT. This sequence encodes CASSVGGGLTEAFF.

The genes are TRBV5-1 and TRBJ2-7; D not certain. Trimming left V 1 base short and J 3 bases short, with 11 bases between. Looked up from germline, CDR1 is SGHRS and CDR2 is YFSETQ. CDR3 length: 14 amino acids. The CDR3 here is CASSLILGNYEQYF. DNA for the CDR3: TGCGCCAGCAGCTTGATCCTGGGGAACTACGAGCAGTACTTC.

The chain combines TRBV5-1 with TRBJ2-5; weak D call: TRBD2 (6 bases). This CDR3 region has 14 residues. The V gene's germline CDR1 is SGHRS and CDR2 YFSETQ. The V gene lost 1 base and the J gene lost 4 bases, with 11 bases spanning the gap. CDR3 nucleotides: TGCGCCAGCAGCTTGAGGATGGGGGGAGAGACCCAGTACTTC. The encoded protein is CASSLRMGGETQYF.

This clone was observed a single time. The DNA of the CDR3 is TGTGCAAGTCGCTTAGTAGAGCTAGCGGGCAAAAACTCCTACGAGCAGTACTTC. It codes for CASRLVELAGKNSYEQYF. V and J are TRBV12-2 and TRBJ2-7; no DNA check was done on the table's D call, TRBD2. TRBV12-2 represents a pseudogene. The CDR3 consists of 18 residues.

The chain carries TRBV7-9 and TRBJ2-5; D gene ambiguous. CDR1 SEHNR and CDR2 FQNEAQ come from the germline V gene (reference sequence). V lost 2 bases to trimming and J lost 0 bases, with 4 bases between them. This CDR3 is 13 amino acids long. DNA for the CDR3: TGTGCCAGCAGCTTAAAGAACCAAGAGACCCAGTACTTC. This codes for CASSLKNQETQYF.

The chain links TRBV5-1 to TRBJ1-2, with TRBD1 matching over 8 bases. V shed 4 bases and J 0 bases; nucleotides not matched to a gene: 2. This CDR3 has 14 amino acids. Germline CDR1 and CDR2: SGHRS and YFSETQ. This CDR3 reads CASSRDRTNYGYTF. The DNA for the CDR3 is TGCGCCAGCAGCCGGGACAGGACTAACTATGGCTACACCTTC.

This clone was detected only once. This chain connects TRBV11-2 to TRBJ2-2, with 7 positions matching TRBD2. The CDR3 is made up of 16 amino acids. Germline CDR1 is SGHAT and CDR2 is FQNNGV. The trim removed 6 bases at V and 0 bases at J, leaving 7 bases unmatched. DNA for the CDR3: TGTGCCAGCAGTTCCAGACTAGCTACGAACACCGGGGAGCTGTTTTTT. Amino acids: CASSSRLATNTGELFF.

The chain carries TRBV18 and TRBJ2-1; tentatively, D is TRBD1 (6 bases). The CDR3 spans 20 residues. Germline CDR1 KGHSH, CDR2 LQKENI. Trimming shortened V by 1 base and J by 1 base, and 23 bases separated the two germline ends. The CDR3 nucleotides read TGTGCCAGCTCACCACAACCGACCGCCGGACAGCCGGTATCCTACAATGAGCAGTTCTTC. Translation: CASSPQPTAGQPVSYNEQFF. The full variable domain, with the rest looked up from reference TRBV18 and TRBJ2-1, is NAGVMQNPRHLVRRRGQEARLRCSPMKGHSHVYWYRQLPEEGLKFMVYLQKENIIDESGMPKERFSAEFPKEGPSILRIQQVVRGDSAAYFCASSPQPTAGQPVSYNEQFFGPGTRLTVL.

This sequence joins TRBV4-2 and TRBJ1-2, with D hard to call. The V end was cut by 0 bases, the J end by 0 bases, with 11 bases between. This CDR3 is 16 amino acids long. In germline, CDR1 is LGHNA, CDR2 YNFKEQ. In nucleotides, the CDR3 is TGTGCCAGCAGCCAAGATTCGGCCGGGACTAACTATGGCTACACCTTC. Translation gives CASSQDSAGTNYGYTF.

V gene TRBV10-1 combines with J gene TRBJ2-5, with 12 bases aligning to TRBD1. The CDR3 sequence is 16 residues long. The V segment lost 5 bases and the J segment 1 base; nucleotides outside the gene matches: 5. The germline V gene has CDR1 WNHNN and CDR2 SYGVQD (reference sequence). In DNA form, the CDR3 reads TGCGCCAGCAGTTCCGGGACAGGGGGCAGCCAAGAGACCCAGTACTTC. Translation: CASSSGTGGSQETQYF.

This chain links TRBV5-1 with TRBJ2-7, with 7 bases matching TRBD1. V gave up 4 bases and J gave up 7 bases; unmatched junction bases: 11. The CDR3 length is 14 residues. The germline CDR1 and CDR2 sequences are SGHRS and YFSETQ. The CDR3 DNA is TGCGCCAGCAGCCCGGGACAGACCCTTTGGGAGCAGTACTTC. It is translated as CASSPGQTLWEQYF.

The chain is built from TRBV2 and TRBJ2-1, with D possibly called TRBD1 or TRBD2 (5 bases each). The CDR3 extends over 13 amino acids. Germline values: CDR1 SNHLY, CDR2 FYNNEI. The V end lost 5 bases, the J end lost 4 bases, and 9 bases lay between the germline ends. The CDR3 region is CASSRDQYNEQFF. In DNA, the CDR3 is TGTGCCAGCAGTCGGGACCAGTACAATGAGCAGTTCTTC.

J is TRBJ2-2 and V is TRBV10-1; the match to TRBD2 covers 10 bases. Germline CDR1 and CDR2: WNHNN and SYGVQD (reference sequence). The CDR3 length is 18 residues. V gave up 3 bases and J gave up 5 bases; unmatched junction bases: 12. The CDR3: CASSERYLAGERTGELFF. In DNA form, the CDR3 reads TGCGCCAGCAGTGAACGTTATCTAGCGGGAGAAAGGACCGGGGAGCTGTTTTTT.

The chain uses TRBV19 and TRBJ2-5, with D possibly TRBD1 on 6 matching bases. Deletions cut 4 bases from V and 5 bases from J, with 11 bases between. Germline V lookup: CDR1 LNHDA, CDR2 SQIVND (reference sequence). The CDR3 extends over 13 amino acids. The CDR3 sequence: CASSTGQGETQYF. CDR3 coding DNA: TGTGCCAGTAGTACGGGACAAGGGGAGACCCAGTACTTC.

The chain is built from TRBV30 and TRBJ2-3, with TRBD2 matching over 7 bases. The germline gives CDR1 GTSNPN, CDR2 SVGIG (reference sequence). The CDR3 loop spans 14 amino acids. V dropped 1 base and J dropped 4; count of bases not matched to a gene: 5. DNA for the CDR3: TGTGCCTGGAGTGACCAGCGGGGATCAGATACGCAGTATTTT. Its translation is CAWSDQRGSDTQYF.

The chain links TRBV5-1 to TRBJ1-1, with a weak D call TRBD1 (6 bases). Germline V gene data show CDR1 as SGHRS and CDR2 as YFSETQ. The CDR3 is 13 amino acids. Between the trimmed V and J ends, which lost 4 bases and 1 base, there was a span of 8 bases. The CDR3 DNA follows: TGCGCCAGCAGCAGGGGGTCGAACACTGAAGCTTTCTTT. Its translation is CASSRGSNTEAFF.